This T cell receptor (beta chain) was recovered during a study of CD8+ T cells in alopecia areata. Study information: Each recipient was an approximately 6-10-week-old female C3H/HeJ mouse given skin from an approximately 6-12-month-old C3H/HeJ donor with spontaneous alopecia. General study points: Sequence data from scalp samples additionally include resident alphabeta T cells of normal skin.

Concerning this clone itself: Antigen specificity is unknown. Mouse gene names and germline throughout. Other DNA sequences in the sample encode the same CDR3.

Extracted RNA was reverse transcribed, and the resulting cDNA served as sequencing template. Method: immunoSEQ multiplex PCR; TCRdb's copy keeps in-frame clones and lacks some. Recorded here are about 270,000 clones, none singletons. Cell sorting was performed on pooled cutaneous lymph node cells with CD4, CD8alpha, NKG2D, NKG2ACE and other markers. The TCR was taken from a C3H/HeJ mouse with alopecia areata. Strain haplotype (MHC): H2-k. The sample consisted of CD4+ T cells sorted from a lymph node.

The CDR3 bases that were read are TGTGCCAGCAGTGGGACTGGGGGTCTCTAT. Protein: CASSGTGGLY. The full CDR3 reads CASSGTGGLYEQYF. The chain combines TRBV13-1 with TRBJ2-7, with TRBD2 identical over 10 bases. The observed sequence ends 4 residues before the CDR3 terminus, with the missing tail filled in from the germline J gene. The CDR3 is 14 amino acids. Germline CDR1 NSHNY, CDR2 SYGAGN. The ends lost 3 bases at V and 3 bases at J; junction bases unmatched: 3.